Below, 10 T cell receptor beta chains from the same sample are listed, as sequenced in a study of control samples from healthy donors and cancer patients. Data came from immunoSEQ multiplex PCR; TCRdb stores just in-frame clones and leaves some out. This repertoire shows roughly 180,000 clones, more than 85% found once; its top ten account for about 2%. The sequenced sample was blood. The receptors come from a woman aged 40 to 50 in good health.

V is TRBV9 and J is TRBJ1-3; D perhaps matches TRBD1 (5 bases). Trimming removed 0 bases from V and 4 bases from J, with 8 bases in between. Looked up from germline, CDR1 is SGDLS and CDR2 is YYNGEE. CDR3 length: 14 amino acids. DNA of the CDR3: TGTGCCAGCAGCGTAGGGGGGTTAGGAAACACCATATATTTT. Its protein product is CASSVGGLGNTIYF.

The rearrangement links TRBV10-3 to TRBJ2-7; D possibly corresponds to TRBD2 (5 bases). The CDR3 length is 14 residues. The germline gives CDR1 ENHRY, CDR2 SYGVKD. V was clipped by 3 bases and J by 0 bases, with 9 bases between them. The CDR3 spells CAISDRTGSYEQYF. Here the CDR3 DNA reads TGTGCCATCAGTGACAGGACTGGCTCCTACGAGCAGTACTTC.

CDR3 region: CATSRTGGWDQPQHF. The CDR3 DNA is TGTGCCACCAGTCGAACAGGGGGCTGGGATCAGCCCCAGCATTTT. The gene calls are TRBV24-1 and TRBJ1-5, with TRBD1 matching over 9 bases. After removal of 6 bases from V and 5 bases from J, the junction contained 7 bases not matched to a gene. From germline, CDR1 is KGHDR and CDR2 SFDVKD. The CDR3 length is 15 residues.

The rearrangement links TRBV7-9 to TRBJ2-6; D might be TRBD1 or TRBD2, each matching 7 bases. V lost 4 bases and J 2 bases, leaving 18 bases between the germline ends. Germline V CDR1 and CDR2: SEHNR, FQNEAQ (reference sequence). The CDR3 is made up of 18 amino acids. CDR3 region: CASSSTDRDYTGANVLTF. The DNA of the CDR3 is TGTGCCAGCAGCTCAACAGACAGGGACTATACTGGGGCCAACGTCCTGACTTTC.

This chain joins TRBV9 and TRBJ2-7, with D maybe TRBD2 (6 bases). Trimming left V 1 base short and J 4 bases short, with 15 bases between. The germline CDR1 and CDR2 sequences are SGDLS and YYNGEE. The CDR3 extends over 15 amino acids. CDR3 sequence (DNA): TGTGCCAGCAGCGTAAGAGGCGGGGTAGGATACGAGCAGTACTTC. Translated, it gives CASSVRGGVGYEQYF.

In its sample, this clone was seen a few times. The chain is built from TRBV6-4 and TRBJ2-3; TRBD1 matches 12 bases. CDR1 is MRHNA, CDR2 SNTAGT, per germline. The CDR3 runs to 15 residues. Germline trimming cut 2 bases from V and 4 bases from J; bases unmatched to any gene: 1. The CDR3 DNA is TGTGCCAGCAGTGACGGGACAGGGGGCGCAGATACGCAGTATTTT. Amino acid sequence: CASSDGTGGADTQYF.

The chain joins TRBV5-1 to TRBJ1-1, with D possibly matching TRBD1 (5 bases). Germline CDR1 is SGHRS and CDR2 is YFSETQ. CDR3 length: 13 amino acids. The V end lost 0 bases, the J end lost 4 bases, and 7 bases lay between the germline ends. CDR3 sequence: CASSLDGGTEAFF. DNA for the CDR3: TGCGCCAGCAGCTTGGATGGGGGCACTGAAGCTTTCTTT.

Here the CDR3 DNA reads TGTGCCAGCTCACCTGGCGGGGTTCGCACAGATACGCAGTATTTT. This codes for CASSPGGVRTDTQYF. The chain links TRBV18 to TRBJ2-3; D may be TRBD2 (6 bases). The CDR3 sequence is 15 residues long. V was clipped by 3 bases and J by 1 base, with 11 bases between them. Germline V gene lookup returns CDR1 KGHSH and CDR2 LQKENI.

The CDR3 is CASSEEFSTPYEQYF. As DNA, the CDR3 is TGTGCCAGCAGTGAGGAATTCTCAACCCCCTACGAGCAGTACTTC. The J gene is TRBJ2-7, the V gene TRBV5-4; no firm D call. The CDR3 has 15 residues. Germline loops: CDR1 SGHNT, CDR2 YYREEE (reference sequence). V was trimmed by 5 bases and J by 2 bases, leaving 17 bases between them.

The rearrangement uses TRBV4-1 and TRBJ2-1; 12 bases fit TRBD1. V lost 4 bases and J lost 9; bases outside the gene matches: 7. This CDR3 is built from 15 residues. Germline V gene data show CDR1 as MGHRA and CDR2 as YSYEKL. This CDR3 reads CASSPGQGALGEQFF. CDR3 coding DNA: TGCGCCAGCAGCCCGGGACAGGGGGCTTTGGGTGAGCAGTTCTTC.